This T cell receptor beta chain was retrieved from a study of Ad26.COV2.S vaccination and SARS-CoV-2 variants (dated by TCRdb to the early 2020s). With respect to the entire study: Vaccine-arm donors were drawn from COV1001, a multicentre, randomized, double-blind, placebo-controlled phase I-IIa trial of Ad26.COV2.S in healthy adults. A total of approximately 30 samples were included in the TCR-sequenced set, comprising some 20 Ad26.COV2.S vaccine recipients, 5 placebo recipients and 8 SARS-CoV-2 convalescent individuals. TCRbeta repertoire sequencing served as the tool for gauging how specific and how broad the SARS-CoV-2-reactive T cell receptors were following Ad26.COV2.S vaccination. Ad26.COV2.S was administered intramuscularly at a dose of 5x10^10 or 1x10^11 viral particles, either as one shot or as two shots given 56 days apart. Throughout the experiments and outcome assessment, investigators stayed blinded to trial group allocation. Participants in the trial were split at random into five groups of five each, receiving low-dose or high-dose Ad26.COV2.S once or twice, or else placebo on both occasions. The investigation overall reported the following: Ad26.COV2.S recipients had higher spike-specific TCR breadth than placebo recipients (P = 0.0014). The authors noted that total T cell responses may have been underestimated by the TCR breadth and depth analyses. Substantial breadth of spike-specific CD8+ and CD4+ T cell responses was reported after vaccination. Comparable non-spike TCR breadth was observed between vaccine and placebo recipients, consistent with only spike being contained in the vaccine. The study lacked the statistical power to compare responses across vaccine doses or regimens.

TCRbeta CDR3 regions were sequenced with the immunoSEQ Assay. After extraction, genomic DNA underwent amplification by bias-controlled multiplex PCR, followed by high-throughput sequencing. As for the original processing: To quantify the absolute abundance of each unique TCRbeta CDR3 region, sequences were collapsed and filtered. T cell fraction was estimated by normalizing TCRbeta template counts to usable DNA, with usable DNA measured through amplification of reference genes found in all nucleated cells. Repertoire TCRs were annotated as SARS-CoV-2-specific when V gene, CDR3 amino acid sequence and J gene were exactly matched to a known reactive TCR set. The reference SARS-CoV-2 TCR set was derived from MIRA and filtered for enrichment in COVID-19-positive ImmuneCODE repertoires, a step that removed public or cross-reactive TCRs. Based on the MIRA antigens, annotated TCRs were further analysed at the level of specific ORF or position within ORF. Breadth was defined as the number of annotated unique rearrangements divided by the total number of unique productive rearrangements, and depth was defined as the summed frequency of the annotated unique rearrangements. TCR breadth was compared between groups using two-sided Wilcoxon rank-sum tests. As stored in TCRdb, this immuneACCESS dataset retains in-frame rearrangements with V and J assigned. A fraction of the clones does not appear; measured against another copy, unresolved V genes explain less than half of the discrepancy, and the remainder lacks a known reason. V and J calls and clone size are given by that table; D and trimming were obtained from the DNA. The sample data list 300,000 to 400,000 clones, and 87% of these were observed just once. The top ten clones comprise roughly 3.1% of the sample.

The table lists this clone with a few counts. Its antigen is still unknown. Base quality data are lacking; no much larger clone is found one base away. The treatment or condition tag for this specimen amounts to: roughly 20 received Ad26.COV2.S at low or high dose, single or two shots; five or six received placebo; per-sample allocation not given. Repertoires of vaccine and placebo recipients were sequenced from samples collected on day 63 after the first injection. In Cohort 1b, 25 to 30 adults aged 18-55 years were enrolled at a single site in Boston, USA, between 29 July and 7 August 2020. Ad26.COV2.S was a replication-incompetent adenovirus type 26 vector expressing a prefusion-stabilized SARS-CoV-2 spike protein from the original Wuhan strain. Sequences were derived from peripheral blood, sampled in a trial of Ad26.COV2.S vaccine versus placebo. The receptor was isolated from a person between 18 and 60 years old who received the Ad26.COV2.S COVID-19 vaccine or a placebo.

The nucleotide sequence is TGTGCCAGCAGCTCTCAGGGGCTCGGCAATTCACCCCTCCACTTT. Its protein reads: CASSSQGLGNSPLHF. Recombination linked TRBV7-3 to TRBJ1-6; the D gene is perhaps TRBD1, on 6 matching bases. The CDR3 holds 15 amino acids from the cysteine to the phenylalanine. The DNA shown is the 45-base CDR3, in frame from base 1. Trimming costs V 4 bases and J 7 bases, and their ends lie 14 bases apart. Per the germline V gene, SGHTA is the CDR1 and FQGTGA is the CDR2.